The 2 T cell receptor beta chains presented below share a single source sample, sequenced in a study of response to subunit inactivated influenza vaccine. Each CDR3 protein is one row after TCRdb ran MiXCR on the RT-PCR reads. Among 500,000 to 550,000 distinct CDR3 sequences listed, roughly 7.9% were seen once. The sample here was PBMCs from blood, taken roughly 24 months after vaccination. All receptors come from a man aged 45-69 years who received an inactivated influenza vaccine.

In its sample, this clonotype was seen a few times. CDR3 loop: CASSYPRGNQPQHF. Here the CDR3 DNA reads TGTGCCAGCAGTTACCCCCGGGGAAATCAGCCCCAGCATTTT. The chain combines TRBV6-2 or TRBV6-3 with TRBJ1-5; D unresolved. This CDR3 comprises 14 residues. Germline V gene lookup returns CDR1 MNHEY and CDR2 SVGEGT. V gave up 2 bases and J gave up 4 bases, with 9 bases separating them.

This clonotype was seen a few times. This rearrangement joins TRBV27 to TRBJ1-1; D gene ambiguous. This CDR3 is built from 14 residues. CDR1 is MNHEY, CDR2 SMNVEV, per germline (reference sequence). V was pared by 6 bases and J by 4 bases, with 15 bases between. This chain's CDR3 is CASRSKGGLTEAFF. DNA for the CDR3: TGTGCCAGCAGAAGTAAGGGCGGGCTCACTGAAGCTTTCTTT.